The clone carrying this T cell receptor (beta chain) showed up just a few times. The V and J ends lost 5 bases and 0 bases, in that order; junction bases with no gene match: 3. The CDR3 has 16 amino acids. CDR1 is SEHNR and CDR2 is FQNEAQ in the germline V gene (reference sequence). This sample is drawn from a study of T cells after yellow fever vaccination. MiXCR, run by TCRdb on the 5' RACE reads, gives a single entry per CDR3 protein. Here the sample spans some 600,000 distinct CDR3 sequences, about a sixth being singletons. The chain couples TRBV7-9 to TRBJ2-1; TRBD2 matches 11 bases. The sequence was obtained from a man between 18 and 35 years old who received the YFV17D yellow fever vaccine. The material was PBMCs, obtained 5 days after the first yellow fever vaccination. CDR3 amino acids: CASSRLAGSSYNEQFF. The CDR3 nucleotides are TGTGCCAGCAGCCGACTAGCGGGGAGCTCCTACAATGAGCAGTTCTTC. Full variable domain (outside the CDR3, taken from reference TRBV7-9 and TRBJ2-1): DTGVSQNPRHKITKRGQNVTFRCDPISEHNRLYWYRQTLGQGPEFLTYFQNEAQLEKSRLLSDRFSAERPKGSFSTLEIQRTEQGDSAMYLCASSRLAGSSYNEQFFGPGTRLTVL.